A single T cell receptor (beta chain) is shown here with its context. Its target is not known. Semi-nested PCR with Nested Universal Primer A followed constant-region reverse priming of full-length variable regions. A single record per CDR3 protein comes from TCRdb applying MiXCR to the 5' RACE reads. This sample carries over 45,000 distinct CDR3 sequences, less than 30% of them seen once, and the ten largest clones take 2% to 2.5%. The sorted Tregs were CD4+CD25+CD127-/low cells. General study points: Tumor Treg TCRs overlapped most with tumor naive CD4+ cells.

The sequence was obtained from a female donor with breast cancer. Sequencing was carried out using tumor-infiltrating Tregs sorted from the breast tumor.

The CDR3: CASSLGAFPFF. The CDR3 DNA reads as TGTGCCAGCAGCTTAGGTGCGTTTCCTTTCTTT. The V call is TRBV7-9, the J call TRBJ1-1, with D uncertain. CDR1 and CDR2 from the germline V gene are SEHNR and FQNEAQ (reference sequence). The CDR3 has 11 residues. V lost 1 base and J lost 12, with 9 bases in between.